This TCR beta chain was captured in a study of T cells in localized non-small cell lung cancer. Whole-study findings and limits: Turning up in adjacent lung were a median roughly 62 of the top 100 tumor clones. Heterogeneity within the tumor remains possible, as just one region underwent sequencing. Density of T cells in blood, when higher, went with longer overall survival.

Trimming left V 6 bases short and J 6 bases short, with 11 bases between. This CDR3 has 12 residues. Germline V CDR1 and CDR2: SNHLY, FYNNEI. Comment on this clone: Its antigen is unidentified.

The protocol was immunoSEQ multiplex PCR, while the TCRdb copy is restricted to in-frame clones and leaves out a portion. The repertoire has tens of thousands of clones, 92% of them found once; the top ten carry approximately 3.9%. The material was peripheral blood mononuclear cells, obtained before any cancer treatment. The V gene is TRBV2, the J gene TRBJ1-2; a weak D match, TRBD1 (5 bases). The sequence derives from a woman aged 35-75 years with stage III lung adenocarcinoma. The chain's CDR3 is CASRDNRDGYTF. CDR3 nucleotides: TGTGCCAGCAGGGACAACAGAGATGGCTACACCTTC.